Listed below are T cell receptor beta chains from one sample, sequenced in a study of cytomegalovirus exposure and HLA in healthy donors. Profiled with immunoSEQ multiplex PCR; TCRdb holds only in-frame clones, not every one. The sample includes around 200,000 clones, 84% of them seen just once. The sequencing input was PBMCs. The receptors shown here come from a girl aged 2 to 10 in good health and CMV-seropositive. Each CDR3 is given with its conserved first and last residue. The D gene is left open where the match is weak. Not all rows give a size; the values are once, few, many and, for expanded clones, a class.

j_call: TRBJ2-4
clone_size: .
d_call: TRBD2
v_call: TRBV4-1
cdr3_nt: TGCGCCAGCAGCCAAGGACTAGCGGGAGCGCGGGGATCCAAAAACATTCAGTACTTC
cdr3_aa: CASSQGLAGARGSKNIQYF

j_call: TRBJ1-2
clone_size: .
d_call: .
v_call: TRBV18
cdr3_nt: TGTGCCAGCTCACCCGGGGGGAATGGCTACACCTTC
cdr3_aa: CASSPGGNGYTF

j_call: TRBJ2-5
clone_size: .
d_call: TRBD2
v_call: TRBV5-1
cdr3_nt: TGCGCCAGCAGCGCGATACGGGGGGGGTTGGAGACCCAGTACTTC
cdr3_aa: CASSAIRGGLETQYF

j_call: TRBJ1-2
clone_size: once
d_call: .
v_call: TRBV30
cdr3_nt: TGTGCCTGGAGTGTACTTGTAGAAACTAACTATGGCTACACCTTC
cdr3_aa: CAWSVLVETNYGYTF

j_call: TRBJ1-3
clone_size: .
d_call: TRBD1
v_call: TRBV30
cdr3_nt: TGTGCCTGGGCCGGGACAGTCTCTGGAAACACCATATATTTT
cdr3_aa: CAWAGTVSGNTIYF

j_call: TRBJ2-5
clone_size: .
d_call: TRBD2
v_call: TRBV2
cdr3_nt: TGTGTCAGCAGGACCGGGACTAGCGAGACCCAGTACTTC
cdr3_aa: CVSRTGTSETQYF

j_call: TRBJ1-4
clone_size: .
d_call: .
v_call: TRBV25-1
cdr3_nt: TGTGCCAGCAGCCGATCGACTGCAACTAATGAAAAACTGTTTTTT
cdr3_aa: CASSRSTATNEKLFF

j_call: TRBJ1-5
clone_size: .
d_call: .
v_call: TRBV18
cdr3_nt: TGTGCCAGCTCAATTGCAGGGCCCCTCTCCTCCTTAAATCAGCCCCAGCATTTT
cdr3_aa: CASSIAGPLSSLNQPQHF

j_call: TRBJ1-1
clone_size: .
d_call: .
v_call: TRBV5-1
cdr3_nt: TGCGCCAGCAGCTTTGGGGGGGCCGCCACTGAAGCTTTCTTT
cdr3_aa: CASSFGGAATEAFF

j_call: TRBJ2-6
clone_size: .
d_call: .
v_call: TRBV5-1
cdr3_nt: TGCGCCAGCACCCAGGGGACCATCTCTGGGGCCAACGTCCTGACTTTC
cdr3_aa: CASTQGTISGANVLTF

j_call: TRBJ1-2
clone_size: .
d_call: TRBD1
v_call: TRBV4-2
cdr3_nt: TGTGCCAGCAGCCAAGGACAGGGCACCTACTATGGCTACACCTTC
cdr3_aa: CASSQGQGTYYGYTF

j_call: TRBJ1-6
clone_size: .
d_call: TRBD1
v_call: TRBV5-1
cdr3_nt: TGCGCCAGCAGCATAGGCGGACAGGGAGAATCACCCCTCCACTTT
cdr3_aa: CASSIGGQGESPLHF

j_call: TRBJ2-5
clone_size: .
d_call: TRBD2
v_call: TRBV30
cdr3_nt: TGTGCCTGGAGTGGGAGGTCGTTGGGCCTTAGCGGGAGGGGAGGGGAGACCCAGTACTTC
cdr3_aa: CAWSGRSLGLSGRGGETQYF

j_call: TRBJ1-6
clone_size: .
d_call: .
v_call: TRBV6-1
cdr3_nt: TGTGCCAGCAGTGAGCGCTTACCATTAAGTTCACCCCTCCACTTT
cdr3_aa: CASSERLPLSSPLHF

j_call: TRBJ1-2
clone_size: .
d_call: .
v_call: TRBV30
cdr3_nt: TGTGCCTGGAGCCTGACGGAGATGAGCTACACCTTC
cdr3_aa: CAWSLTEMSYTF

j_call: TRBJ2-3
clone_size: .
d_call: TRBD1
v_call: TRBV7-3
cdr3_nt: TGTGCCAGCAGCCCCGGACAGGGGGGAACAGATACGCAGTATTTT
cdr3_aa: CASSPGQGGTDTQYF

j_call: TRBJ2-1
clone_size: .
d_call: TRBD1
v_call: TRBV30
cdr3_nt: TGTGCCTGGAAAGCGACAGGGGCGTTTGTCAATGAGCAGTTCTTC
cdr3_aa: CAWKATGAFVNEQFF

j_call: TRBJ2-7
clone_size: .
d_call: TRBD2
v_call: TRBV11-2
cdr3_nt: TGTGCCAGCAGCATAGCGGGAGTGGGCTACGAGCAGTACTTC
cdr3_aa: CASSIAGVGYEQYF

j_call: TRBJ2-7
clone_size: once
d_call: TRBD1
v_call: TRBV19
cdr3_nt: TGTGCCAGTAGTACAACGGGACAGCACTACGAGCAGTACTTC
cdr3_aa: CASSTTGQHYEQYF

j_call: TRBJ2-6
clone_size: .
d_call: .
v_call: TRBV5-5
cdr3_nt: TGTGCCAGCAGCTTCGATCAGGTTGCGAGCTCTGGGGCCAACGTCCTGACTTTC
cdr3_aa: CASSFDQVASSGANVLTF

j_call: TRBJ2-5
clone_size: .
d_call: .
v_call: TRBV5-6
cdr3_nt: TGTGCCAGCAGCTCCCCAGGTTCAGAGACCCAGTACTTC
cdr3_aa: CASSSPGSETQYF

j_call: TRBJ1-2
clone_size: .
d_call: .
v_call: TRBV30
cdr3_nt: TGTGCCTGGAGTGTACCGTGGGGGCTTAACTATGGCTACACCTTC
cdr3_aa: CAWSVPWGLNYGYTF

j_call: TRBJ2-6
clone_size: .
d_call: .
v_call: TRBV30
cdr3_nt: TGTGCCTGGAGTCAGGGATCGACTGGGGCCAACGTCCTGACTTTC
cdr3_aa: CAWSQGSTGANVLTF